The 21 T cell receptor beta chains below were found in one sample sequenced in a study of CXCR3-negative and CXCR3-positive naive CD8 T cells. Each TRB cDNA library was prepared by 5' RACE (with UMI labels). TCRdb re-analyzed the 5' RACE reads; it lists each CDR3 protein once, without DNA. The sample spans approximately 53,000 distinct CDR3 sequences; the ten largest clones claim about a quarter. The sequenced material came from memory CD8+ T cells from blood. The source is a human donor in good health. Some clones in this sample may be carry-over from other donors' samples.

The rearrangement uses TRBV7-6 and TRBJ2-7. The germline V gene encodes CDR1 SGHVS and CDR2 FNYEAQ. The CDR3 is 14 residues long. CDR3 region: CASSSETATYEQYF.

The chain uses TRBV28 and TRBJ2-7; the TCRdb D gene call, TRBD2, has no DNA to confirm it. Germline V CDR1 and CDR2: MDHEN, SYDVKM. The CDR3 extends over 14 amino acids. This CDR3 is CASSLSSGSYEQYF.

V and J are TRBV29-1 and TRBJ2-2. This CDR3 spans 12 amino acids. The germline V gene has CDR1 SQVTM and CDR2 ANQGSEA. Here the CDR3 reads CSVEDRPGELFF.

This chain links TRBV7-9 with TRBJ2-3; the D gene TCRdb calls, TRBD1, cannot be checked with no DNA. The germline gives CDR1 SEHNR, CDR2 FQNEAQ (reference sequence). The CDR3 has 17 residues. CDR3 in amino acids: CASSPWTGDRFTDTQYF.

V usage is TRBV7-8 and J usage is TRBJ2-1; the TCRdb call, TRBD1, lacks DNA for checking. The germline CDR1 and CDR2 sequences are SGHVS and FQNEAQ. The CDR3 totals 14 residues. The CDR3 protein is CASSHRSQGREQFF.

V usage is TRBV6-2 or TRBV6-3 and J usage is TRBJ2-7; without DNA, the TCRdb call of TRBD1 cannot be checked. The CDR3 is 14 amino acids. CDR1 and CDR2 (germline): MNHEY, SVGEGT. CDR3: CASSQGDIAYEQYF.

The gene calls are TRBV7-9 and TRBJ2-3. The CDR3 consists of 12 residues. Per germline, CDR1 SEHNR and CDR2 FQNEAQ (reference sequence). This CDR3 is CASSLGADTQYF.

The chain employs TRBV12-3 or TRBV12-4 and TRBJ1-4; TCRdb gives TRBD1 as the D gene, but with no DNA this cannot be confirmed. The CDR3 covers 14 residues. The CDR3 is CASSLEREGEKLFF.

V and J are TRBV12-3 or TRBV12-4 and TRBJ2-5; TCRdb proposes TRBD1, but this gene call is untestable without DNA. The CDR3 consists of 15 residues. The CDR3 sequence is CASSHWGDREKTQYF.

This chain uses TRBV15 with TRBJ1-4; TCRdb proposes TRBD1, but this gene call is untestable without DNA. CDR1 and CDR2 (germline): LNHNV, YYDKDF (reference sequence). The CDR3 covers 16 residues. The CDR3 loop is CATSLTTGTGVEKLFF.

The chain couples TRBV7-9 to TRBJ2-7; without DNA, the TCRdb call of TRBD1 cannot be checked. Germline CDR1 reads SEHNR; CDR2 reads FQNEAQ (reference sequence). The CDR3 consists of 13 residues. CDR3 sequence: CASSLPPGSEQYF.

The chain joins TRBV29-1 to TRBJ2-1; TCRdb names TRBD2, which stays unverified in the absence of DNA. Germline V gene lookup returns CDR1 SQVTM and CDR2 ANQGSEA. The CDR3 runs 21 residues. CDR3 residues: CSVEGPAGEDFRENVYNEQFF.

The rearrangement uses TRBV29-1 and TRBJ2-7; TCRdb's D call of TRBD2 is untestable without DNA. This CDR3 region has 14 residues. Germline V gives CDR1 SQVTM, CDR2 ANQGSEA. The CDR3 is CSAGPSERSYEQYF.

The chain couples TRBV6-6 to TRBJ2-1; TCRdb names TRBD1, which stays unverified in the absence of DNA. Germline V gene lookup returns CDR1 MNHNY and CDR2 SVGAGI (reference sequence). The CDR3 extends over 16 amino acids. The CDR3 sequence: CASSYSAGEDYNEQFF.

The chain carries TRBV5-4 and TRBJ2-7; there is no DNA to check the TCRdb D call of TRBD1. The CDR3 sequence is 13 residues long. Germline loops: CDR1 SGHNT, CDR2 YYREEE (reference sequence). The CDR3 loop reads CASSWGQEYEQYF.

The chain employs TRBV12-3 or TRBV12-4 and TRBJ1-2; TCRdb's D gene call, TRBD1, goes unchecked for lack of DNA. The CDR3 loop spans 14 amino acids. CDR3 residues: CASSWAQGAGGYTF.

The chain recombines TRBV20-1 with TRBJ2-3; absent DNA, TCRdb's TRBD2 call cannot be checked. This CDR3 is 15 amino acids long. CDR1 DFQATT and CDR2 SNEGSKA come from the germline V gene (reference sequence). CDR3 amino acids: CSAPGSRGPTDTQYF.

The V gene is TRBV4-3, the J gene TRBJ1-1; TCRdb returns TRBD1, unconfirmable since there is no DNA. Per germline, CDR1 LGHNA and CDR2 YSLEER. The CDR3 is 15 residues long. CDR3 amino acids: CASSQAGQLNTEAFF.

The CDR3 loop is CASSMWTSGEETQYF. The rearrangement links TRBV19 to TRBJ2-5; TCRdb's D call of TRBD2 is untestable without DNA. The CDR3 is 15 residues long. Germline V gene sequence: CDR1 LNHDA, CDR2 SQIVND (reference sequence). The whole variable domain, remainder taken from reference TRBV19 and TRBJ2-5, is DGGITQSPKYLFRKEGQNVTLSCEQNLNHDAMYWYRQDPGQGLRLIYYSQIVNDFQKGDIAEGYSVSREKKESFPLTVTSAQKNPTAFYLCASSMWTSGEETQYFGPGTRLLVL.

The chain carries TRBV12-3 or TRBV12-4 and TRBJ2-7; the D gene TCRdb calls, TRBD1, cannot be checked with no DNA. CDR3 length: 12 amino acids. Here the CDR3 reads CASRGDRHEQYF.

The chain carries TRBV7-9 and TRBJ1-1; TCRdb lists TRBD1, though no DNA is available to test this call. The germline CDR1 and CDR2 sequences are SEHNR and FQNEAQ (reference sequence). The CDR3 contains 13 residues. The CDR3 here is CASMGEPLHEAFF.